This T cell receptor (beta chain) was identified in a study of shared clonotypes between healthy human individuals. This clone was observed once. No antigen is known for it. Findings of the study overall: A limitation of the genetic and exposure-history diversity represented arose from few donors.

For every subset, genomic DNA was evenly distributed across several immunoSEQ plates. Here immunoSEQ multiplex PCR was the method, and the copy in TCRdb shows in-frame clones only, minus some. The sample includes more than 2 million clones, 95% of them seen just once. The V gene lost 4 bases and the J gene lost 3 bases, with 10 bases spanning the gap. Germline CDR1 and CDR2: MNHNY and SVGAGI (reference sequence). CDR3 length: 15 amino acids. The receptor was isolated from a man aged 18 to 35 in good health. Material: naive CD4+ T cells sorted from blood. Subset reported: CD45RA+ positively selected. J is TRBJ1-6 and V is TRBV6-6, with a tentative D call TRBD1 (5 bases). The chain's CDR3 is CASSSAGFYNSPLHF. The DNA for the CDR3 is TGTGCCAGCAGTTCAGCAGGGTTCTATAATTCACCCCTCCACTTT.